This T cell receptor (beta chain) was sequenced during a study of blood T cell repertoires in COVID-19. Study details: The United States, Italy and Spain provided the acute and convalescent COVID-19 samples. PBMCs, B-cell-depleted T cells, or T cells provided the cDNA or gDNA that made up the material.

The CDR3 sequence is 13 residues long. Trimming left V 5 bases short and J 7 bases short, with 15 bases between. Germline V gene sequence: CDR1 LNHNV, CDR2 YYDKDF (reference sequence). Original methodology: Estimated nucleated cell counts came from reference gene primer amplification. Sequencing used immunoSEQ multiplex PCR; TCRdb keeps in-frame clones, though not all of them. From that table come the V and J calls and clone size; the DNA was used to work out D and trimming. The data show about 340,000 clones, with around 80% seen just once and 2.5% to 3% held by the top ten. The TCR was taken from a man younger than 45 with active or convalescent COVID-19. Sequenced material: peripheral blood. The J gene is TRBJ2-7, the V gene TRBV15, with a tentative D call TRBD2 (6 bases). The CDR3 region is CATSHGGVIEQYF. As DNA, the CDR3 is TGTGCCACCAGCCACGGGGGAGTAATAGAGCAGTACTTC. Full variable domain (rest looked up from reference TRBV15 and TRBJ2-7): DAMVIQNPRYQVTQFGKPVTLSCSQTLNHNVMYWYQQKSSQAPKLLFHYYDKDFNNEADTPDNFQSRRPNTSFCFLDIRSPGLGDTAMYLCATSHGGVIEQYFGPGTRLTVT.